Included here is one TCR beta chain sequence, with context. These data originate in a study of blood T cell repertoires in COVID-19. At the level of the study: COVID-19 samples from acute and convalescent phases originated in the United States, Italy and Spain. T cells, B-cell-depleted T cells, or PBMCs supplied cDNA or gDNA.

Original data processing: Amplification of reference gene primers provided the estimated nucleated cell counts. This table comes from immunoSEQ multiplex PCR, and its TCRdb copy is limited to in-frame clones, with some not included. V and J calls plus clone size are reproduced from that table; the DNA served to infer D and trimming. The sample includes 250,000 to 300,000 clones, just under 90% of them seen just once. The TCR was taken from a woman aged 40 to 50 with acute or convalescent COVID-19. The sequenced material came from peripheral blood.

For the CDR3, the DNA is TGTGCCAGCAGCTTAGCAGGGAGTCGGGCTGAAGCTTTCTTT. Translation: CASSLAGSRAEAFF. This chain joins TRBV7-2 and TRBJ1-1, with D unclear. Trimming took off 0 bases at V and 6 bases at J, with 11 bases between the two ends. This CDR3 has 14 amino acids. The germline V gene encodes CDR1 SGHTA and CDR2 FQGNSA.